The 21 T cell receptor beta chains reported below all come from one sample, sequenced in a study of shared clonotypes between healthy human individuals. Sequenced by immunoSEQ multiplex PCR; TCRdb stores in-frame clones only, minus some. The table lists 1 million to 1.2 million clones, 77% of them singletons. Sequencing was done on a sample of memory CD4+ T cells from PBMCs. Described subset: CD45RA-negative fraction. Receptors were obtained from a man aged 18 to 35 in good health. Some clones in this sample may be carry-over from other donors' samples.

The chain carries TRBV11-2 and TRBJ1-5; D is unclear. From germline, CDR1 is SGHAT and CDR2 FQNNGV. V was shortened by 6 bases and J by 0 bases, with 6 bases between the two germline ends. The CDR3 totals 13 residues. The CDR3 DNA reads as TGTGCCAGCAGGCGATATAGCAATCAGCCCCAGCATTTT. This gives the protein CASRRYSNQPQHF.

The chain employs TRBV5-6 and TRBJ2-1, with a weak D call TRBD1 (5 bases). V lost 3 bases to trimming and J lost 3 bases, with 10 bases between them. CDR3 length equals 14 residues. Germline CDR1 SGHDT, CDR2 YYEEEE. The DNA of the CDR3 is TGTGCCAGCAGCTGGTGGGGCCGCTACAATGAGCAGTTCTTC. This codes for CASSWWGRYNEQFF.

CDR3: CAWSVRLGLVSGSNTGELFF. As DNA, the CDR3 is TGTGCCTGGAGTGTACGGCTAGGGTTGGTTAGCGGGAGTAACACCGGGGAGCTGTTTTTT. The rearrangement uses TRBV30 and TRBJ2-2; 9 positions match TRBD2. With V trimmed by 0 bases and J by 2 bases, 16 bases remained unmatched. Germline lookup yields CDR1 GTSNPN and CDR2 SVGIG (reference sequence). The CDR3 loop spans 20 amino acids.

This clone was found once. The CDR3 loop is CASSRGQGTGELFF. CDR3 nucleotide sequence: TGCGCCAGCAGCAGGGGACAGGGGACCGGGGAGCTGTTTTTT. This chain links TRBV5-1 with TRBJ2-2; 10 bases agree with TRBD1. Germline assignment: CDR1 SGHRS and CDR2 YFSETQ. CDR3 length equals 14 residues. V shed 4 bases and J 5 bases; nucleotides not matched to a gene: 2.

This chain uses TRBV5-1 with TRBJ2-7, with D tentatively TRBD2 (6 bases). Trimming removed 3 bases from V and 5 bases from J, with 21 bases in between. The CDR3 sequence is 16 residues long. Looked up from germline, CDR1 is SGHRS and CDR2 is YFSETQ. The CDR3 nucleotides read TGCGCCAGCAGCTCGGGAGACTTGGTACCCAGGCACGAGCAGTACTTC. Its protein product is CASSSGDLVPRHEQYF.

This chain links TRBV5-4 with TRBJ1-2; no firm D call. The germline CDR1 and CDR2 sequences are SGHNT and YYREEE (reference sequence). The CDR3 loop spans 15 amino acids. V gave up 4 bases and J gave up 4 bases, with 17 bases separating them. The CDR3 coding sequence is TGTGCCAGCAGCCGGAGCCCGGGGAGTATCTATGGCTACACCTTC. Translating gives CASSRSPGSIYGYTF. The full variable domain, its missing parts supplied by reference TRBV5-4 and TRBJ1-2, is ETGVTQSPTHLIKTRGQQVTLRCSSQSGHNTVSWYQQALGQGPQFIFQYYREEENGRGNFPPRFSGLQFPNYSSELNVNALELDDSALYLCASSRSPGSIYGYTFGSGTRLTVV.

This clone showed up many times. The chain uses TRBV7-7 and TRBJ2-5; no clear D. V shed 2 bases and J shed 7 bases, with 11 bases lying between them. This CDR3 is built from 13 residues. Germline V gene sequence: CDR1 SSHAT, CDR2 FNYEAQ (reference sequence). CDR3 coding DNA: TGTGCCAGCAGCTTAATGGACCTCGGGACCCAGTACTTC. It specifies CASSLMDLGTQYF.

Of note for this clone: This CDR3 is also generated by other DNA sequences in the sample. The rearrangement joins TRBV5-1 to TRBJ1-4; the D gene is possibly TRBD1 (6 bases). The CDR3 spans 15 residues. With 1 base removed from V and 0 bases from J, the gap between germline ends came to 7 bases. Germline CDR1 reads SGHRS; CDR2 reads YFSETQ. CDR3 coding DNA: TGCGCCAGCAGCTTGTCAGGGGCAACTAATGAAAAACTGTTTTTT. It yields the protein CASSLSGATNEKLFF.

V and J are TRBV4-3 and TRBJ2-7; D tentatively fits TRBD1 or TRBD2 (5 bases each). Deletions cut 0 bases from V and 1 base from J, with 7 bases between. The germline CDR1 and CDR2 sequences are LGHNA and YSLEER. This CDR3 is 14 amino acids long. In DNA, the CDR3 is TGCGCCAGCAGCCAAGAAGAGGGGTCCTACGAGCAGTACTTC. This encodes CASSQEEGSYEQYF.

The rearrangement uses TRBV6-1 and TRBJ1-2; D gene uncertain. V was shortened by 3 bases and J by 6 bases, with 14 bases between the two germline ends. This CDR3 comprises 14 residues. CDR1 and CDR2 from the germline V gene are MNHNS and SASEGT. CDR3: CASSDRKGVDGYTF. In DNA, the CDR3 is TGTGCCAGCAGTGATCGGAAAGGAGTGGATGGCTACACCTTC.

This rearrangement joins TRBV5-1 to TRBJ2-6, with 7 bases lining up with TRBD1. CDR1 is SGHRS and CDR2 is YFSETQ in the germline V gene. Trimming took 2 bases from V and 2 from J; bases not matched to a gene: 7. The CDR3 totals 17 residues. The chain's CDR3 is CASSLRQGEAGANVLTF. The CDR3 nucleotides are TGCGCCAGCAGCTTAAGACAGGGAGAGGCTGGGGCCAACGTCCTGACTTTC.

This chain connects TRBV2 to TRBJ1-5; D gene unclear. The germline V gene encodes CDR1 SNHLY and CDR2 FYNNEI. The CDR3 consists of 13 residues. V was shortened by 6 bases and J by 0 bases, with 6 bases between the two germline ends. This CDR3 reads CASRSYSNQPQHF. The CDR3 bases are TGTGCCAGCAGATCTTATAGCAATCAGCCCCAGCATTTT. The full variable domain, its missing parts supplied by reference TRBV2 and TRBJ1-5, is EPEVTQTPSHQVTQMGQEVILRCVPISNHLYFYWYRQILGQKVEFLVSFYNNEISEKSEIFDDQFSVERPDGSNFTLKIRSTKLEDSAMYFCASRSYSNQPQHFGDGTRLSIL.

The chain joins TRBV6-5 to TRBJ2-5; tentatively, D is TRBD2 (5 bases). The V end was cut by 6 bases, the J end by 2 bases, with 13 bases between. Per germline, CDR1 MNHEY and CDR2 SVGAGI. The CDR3 is 14 amino acids. CDR3 coding DNA: TGTGCCAGCAGCATGGGTCGCGGGCAAGAGACCCAGTACTTC. This sequence encodes CASSMGRGQETQYF.

The chain has TRBV28 and TRBJ2-7; D ambiguous. Germline CDR1 reads MDHEN; CDR2 reads SYDVKM. The ends were cut back, 5 bases at V and 6 bases at J, with 11 bases in the middle. The CDR3 is made up of 12 amino acids. This CDR3 is CASSPQPGEQYF. Written as DNA, the CDR3 is TGTGCCAGCAGTCCTCAGCCCGGCGAGCAGTACTTC.

This chain links TRBV5-1 with TRBJ2-3; 8 nucleotides match TRBD2. The trim removed 4 bases at V and 1 base at J, leaving 8 bases unmatched. Germline CDR1 is SGHRS and CDR2 is YFSETQ. The length of the CDR3 is 16 residues. Written as DNA, the CDR3 is TGCGCCAGCAGCCGTACCGGGAGGGACGGCACAGATACGCAGTATTTT. Its protein is CASSRTGRDGTDTQYF.

This clone appeared many times. The chain recombines TRBV7-2 with TRBJ1-3; D not certain. CDR3 length: 14 amino acids. Germline CDR1 is SGHTA and CDR2 is FQGNSA. V lost 7 bases and J lost 5, with 15 bases in between. The CDR3 region is CASMGPVFRNTIYF. As DNA, the CDR3 is TGTGCCAGCATGGGCCCGGTGTTTAGAAACACCATATATTTT.

J is TRBJ1-3 and V is TRBV19, with D possibly being TRBD1 (5 bases). The V end was cut by 0 bases, the J end by 0 bases, with 15 bases between. This CDR3 has 18 amino acids. The germline CDR1 and CDR2 sequences are LNHDA and SQIVND (reference sequence). CDR3 nucleotides: TGTGCCAGTAGTATAGATCAGGGCAGTCTGAGCTCTGGAAACACCATATATTTT. It specifies CASSIDQGSLSSGNTIYF.

This chain links TRBV9 with TRBJ1-2; D gene ambiguous. Trimming took off 4 bases at V and 2 bases at J, with 15 bases between the two ends. Germline V gene lookup returns CDR1 SGDLS and CDR2 YYNGEE. The CDR3 has 15 amino acids. The CDR3 bases are TGTGCCAGCAGCCCGAATCCAAGTTCCAACTATGGCTACACCTTC. It specifies CASSPNPSSNYGYTF.

The rearrangement uses TRBV18 and TRBJ1-2, with D tentatively TRBD1 (6 bases). The V gene's germline CDR1 is KGHSH and CDR2 LQKENI. The germline V and J ends were trimmed by 4 bases and 3 bases, with 12 bases remaining between them. This CDR3 comprises 14 residues. The CDR3 loop reads CASSLNRDDYGYTF. The CDR3 DNA is TGTGCCAGCTCACTAAACAGGGACGACTATGGCTACACCTTC.

The chain carries TRBV4-2 and TRBJ2-7; the match to TRBD2 covers 8 bases. Germline V gene sequence: CDR1 LGHNA, CDR2 YNFKEQ. This CDR3 is 13 amino acids long. V dropped 5 bases and J dropped 6; count of bases not matched to a gene: 6. The CDR3 sequence is CASSGTRELEQYF. The CDR3 DNA follows: TGTGCCAGCAGCGGGACTAGGGAGCTCGAGCAGTACTTC.

This clone has only a few counts. The chain is built from TRBV4-1 and TRBJ2-7; D is perhaps TRBD1 (5 bases). Germline V lookup: CDR1 MGHRA, CDR2 YSYEKL. The CDR3 is 15 residues long. Trimming pared 1 base from V and 0 bases from J, leaving 10 bases between. CDR3 sequence (DNA): TGCGCCAGCAGCCAAGGGGGCTCAAACTCCTACGAGCAGTACTTC. Translating it yields CASSQGGSNSYEQYF.